These 11 T cell receptor beta chains were all obtained from the same sample, sequenced in a study of CD8+ T cells in alopecia areata. The sequencing template was cDNA reverse transcribed from extracted RNA. Libraries were prepared by immunoSEQ multiplex PCR; TCRdb keeps only in-frame clonotypes and omits some of them. The table shows some 180,000 clones, with almost 65% occurring only once. The specimen was CD4+ T cells sorted from blood, collected at week 0. These receptors originate from a human donor with alopecia areata.

This chain uses TRBV7-6 with TRBJ1-2; D might be TRBD1 (6 bases). V was trimmed by 6 bases and J by 5 bases, leaving 19 bases between them. Germline assignment: CDR1 SGHVS and CDR2 FNYEAQ. CDR3 length: 15 residues. CDR3 in amino acids: CASSKNREGCYGYTF. Here the CDR3 DNA reads TGTGCCAGCAGTAAGAACAGGGAAGGTTGTTATGGCTACACCTTC.

The chain couples TRBV2 to TRBJ2-1; TRBD2 aligns across 11 bases. V shed 4 bases, J shed 7 bases, and the junction held 6 bases outside the gene matches. The CDR3 loop spans 15 amino acids. CDR1 SNHLY and CDR2 FYNNEI come from the germline V gene. CDR3 nucleotides: TGTGCCAGCAGTGCCCTAGCGGGGGGCGGGAATGAGCAGTTCTTC. Its translation is CASSALAGGGNEQFF.

CDR3 in amino acids: CAWSNSRGYTF. The CDR3 nucleotides are TGTGCCTGGAGTAATAGTCGAGGCTACACCTTC. V gene TRBV30 combines with J gene TRBJ1-2; unclear D gene. The CDR3 contains 11 residues. The germline V gene has CDR1 GTSNPN and CDR2 SVGIG (reference sequence). Trimming took 2 bases from V and 8 from J, leaving 9 bases between them.

The chain carries TRBV29-1 and TRBJ2-7; the D gene is possibly TRBD2 (5 bases). CDR3 size: 11 residues. The V gene's germline CDR1 is SQVTM and CDR2 ANQGSEA. The germline V and J ends were trimmed by 1 base and 6 bases, with 7 bases remaining between them. The CDR3 spells CSVEGGSEQYF. The CDR3, as DNA: TGCAGCGTTGAAGGAGGGAGCGAGCAGTACTTC.

J is TRBJ2-1 and V is TRBV30, with 13 bases lining up with TRBD2. Germline CDR1 GTSNPN, CDR2 SVGIG (reference sequence). With 4 bases clipped from V and 8 bases from J, the junction kept 5 bases outside the gene matches. There are 14 residues in the CDR3. The DNA of the CDR3 is TGTGCCTGGACGGGACTAGCGGGAACGGATGAGCAGTTCTTC. Its translation: CAWTGLAGTDEQFF.

The chain employs TRBV2 and TRBJ2-7; TRBD1 agrees at 8 bases. Germline V gene lookup returns CDR1 SNHLY and CDR2 FYNNEI. The CDR3 is 14 residues long. With 5 bases clipped from V and 2 bases from J, the junction kept 5 bases outside the gene matches. CDR3 bases: TGTGCCAGCAGTCCAGGGGGCCTCCCCTACGAGCAGTACTTC. Its protein product is CASSPGGLPYEQYF.

The chain has TRBV7-3 and TRBJ1-2; D is unclear. Trimming left V 4 bases short and J 5 bases short, with 11 bases between. CDR3 length: 13 amino acids. CDR1 and CDR2 from the germline V gene are SGHTA and FQGTGA. CDR3 protein: CASSSNDLYGYTF. CDR3 sequence (DNA): TGTGCCAGCAGCTCTAACGACCTTTATGGCTACACCTTC.

Concerning this clone: Within the sample, other DNA sequences also encode this same CDR3. The chain has TRBV7-2 and TRBJ1-5; D gene uncertain. The CDR3 loop spans 13 amino acids. Germline CDR1 and CDR2: SGHTA and FQGNSA. V lost 6 bases, J lost 7 bases, and 13 bases lay in between. CDR3 sequence: CASSIRGDQPQHF. The CDR3 nucleotides are TGTGCCAGCAGTATCAGAGGAGACCAGCCCCAGCATTTT.

This clone was seen just once. This rearrangement joins TRBV5-1 to TRBJ2-3; 9 bases are a match to TRBD2. This CDR3 has 15 amino acids. Germline V gene data show CDR1 as SGHRS and CDR2 as YFSETQ. Trimming took 4 bases from V and 0 from J; bases not matched to a gene: 3. Here the CDR3 DNA reads TGCGCCAGCAGCGCTAGCGGGGCTAGCACAGATACGCAGTATTTT. Encoded protein: CASSASGASTDTQYF.

This chain connects TRBV15 to TRBJ1-2; 7 bases are shared with TRBD1. CDR1 LNHNV and CDR2 YYDKDF come from the germline V gene (reference sequence). J lost 3 bases, V lost 0 bases, and 7 bases had no gene match. The CDR3 is made up of 16 amino acids. The CDR3 nucleotides are TGTGCCACCAGCAGAGATTACATAGACAGGGACTATGGCTACACCTTC. Translated: CATSRDYIDRDYGYTF.

The J gene is TRBJ2-5, the V gene TRBV10-3, with TRBD1 matching 7 bases. J lost 2 bases, V lost 5 bases, and 5 bases had no gene match. CDR3 size: 14 residues. CDR1 is ENHRY and CDR2 is SYGVKD in the germline V gene. The CDR3 sequence is CAISSGQYQETQYF. The CDR3 DNA is TGTGCCATCAGTTCGGGACAGTATCAAGAGACCCAGTACTTC.